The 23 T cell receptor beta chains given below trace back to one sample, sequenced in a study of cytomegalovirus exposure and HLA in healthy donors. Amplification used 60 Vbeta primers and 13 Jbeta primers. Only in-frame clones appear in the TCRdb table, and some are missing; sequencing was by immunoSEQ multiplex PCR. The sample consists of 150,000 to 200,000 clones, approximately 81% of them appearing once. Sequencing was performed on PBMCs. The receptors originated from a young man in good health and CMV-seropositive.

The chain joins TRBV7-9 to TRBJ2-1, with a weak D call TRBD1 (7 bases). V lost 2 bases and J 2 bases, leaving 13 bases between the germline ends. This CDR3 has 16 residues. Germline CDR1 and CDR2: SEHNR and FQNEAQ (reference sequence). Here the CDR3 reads CASSLSSRGAYNEQFF. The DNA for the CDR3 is TGTGCCAGCAGCTTAAGTTCCAGGGGGGCCTACAATGAGCAGTTCTTC.

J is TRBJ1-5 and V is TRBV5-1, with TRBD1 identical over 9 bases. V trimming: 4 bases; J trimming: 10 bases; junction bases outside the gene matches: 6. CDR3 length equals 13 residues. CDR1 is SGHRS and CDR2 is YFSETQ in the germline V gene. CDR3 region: CASSPGTGTPQHF. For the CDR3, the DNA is TGCGCCAGCAGCCCCGGGACAGGGACCCCCCAGCATTTT.

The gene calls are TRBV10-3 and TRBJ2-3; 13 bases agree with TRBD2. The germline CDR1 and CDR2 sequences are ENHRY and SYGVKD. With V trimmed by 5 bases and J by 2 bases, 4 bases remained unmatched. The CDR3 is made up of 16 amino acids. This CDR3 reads CAISFGLAGDTDTQYF. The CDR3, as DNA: TGTGCCATCAGTTTTGGACTAGCGGGAGACACAGATACGCAGTATTTT.

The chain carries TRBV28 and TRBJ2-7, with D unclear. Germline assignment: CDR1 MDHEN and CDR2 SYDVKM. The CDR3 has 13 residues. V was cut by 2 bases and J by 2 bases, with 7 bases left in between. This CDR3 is CASSLPSTYEQYF. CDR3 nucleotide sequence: TGTGCCAGCAGTTTACCCAGTACCTACGAGCAGTACTTC.

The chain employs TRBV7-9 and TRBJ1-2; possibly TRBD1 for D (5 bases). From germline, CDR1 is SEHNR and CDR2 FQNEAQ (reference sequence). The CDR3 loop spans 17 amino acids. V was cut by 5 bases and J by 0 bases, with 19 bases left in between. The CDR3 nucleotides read TGTGCCAGCAGCCCGGGACCGGGCGGGATTGCTAACTATGGCTACACCTTC. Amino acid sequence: CASSPGPGGIANYGYTF.

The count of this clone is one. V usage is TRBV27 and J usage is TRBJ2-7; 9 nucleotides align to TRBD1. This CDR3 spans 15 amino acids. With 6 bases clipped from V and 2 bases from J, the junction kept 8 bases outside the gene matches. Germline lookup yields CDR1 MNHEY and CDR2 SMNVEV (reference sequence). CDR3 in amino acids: CASRPYRTGAYEQYF. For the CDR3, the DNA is TGTGCCAGCAGACCTTACAGGACAGGGGCCTACGAGCAGTACTTC.

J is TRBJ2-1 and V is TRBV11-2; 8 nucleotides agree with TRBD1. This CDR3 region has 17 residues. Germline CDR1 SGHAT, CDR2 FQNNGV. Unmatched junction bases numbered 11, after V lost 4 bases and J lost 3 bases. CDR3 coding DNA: TGTGCCAGCAGCTCGCGACAGGGGTATCCTTACTACAATGAGCAGTTCTTC. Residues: CASSSRQGYPYYNEQFF.

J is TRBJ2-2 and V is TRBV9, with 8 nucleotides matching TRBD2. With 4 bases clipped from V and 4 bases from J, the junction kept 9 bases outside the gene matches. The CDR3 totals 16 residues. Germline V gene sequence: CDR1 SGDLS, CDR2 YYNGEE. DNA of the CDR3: TGTGCCAGCAGCCCCCGGGGGGGCGGGAGCACCGGGGAGCTGTTTTTT. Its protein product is CASSPRGGGSTGELFF.

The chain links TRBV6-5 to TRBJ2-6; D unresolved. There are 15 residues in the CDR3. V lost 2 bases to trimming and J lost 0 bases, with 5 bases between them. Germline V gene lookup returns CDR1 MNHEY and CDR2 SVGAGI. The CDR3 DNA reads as TGTGCCAGCAGTTACCGTTACTCTGGGGCCAACGTCCTGACTTTC. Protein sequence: CASSYRYSGANVLTF.

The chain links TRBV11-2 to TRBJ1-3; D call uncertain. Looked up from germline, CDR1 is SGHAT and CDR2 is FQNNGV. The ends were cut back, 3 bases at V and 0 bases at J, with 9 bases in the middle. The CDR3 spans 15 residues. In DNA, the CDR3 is TGTGCCAGCAGCTTTAGTCTGTTCTCTGGAAACACCATATATTTT. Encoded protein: CASSFSLFSGNTIYF. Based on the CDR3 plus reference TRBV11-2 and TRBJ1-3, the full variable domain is EAGVAQSPRYKIIEKRQSVAFWCNPISGHATLYWYQQILGQGPKLLIQFQNNGVVDDSQLPKDRFSAERLKGVDSTLKIQPAKLEDSAVYLCASSFSLFSGNTIYFGEGSWLTVV.

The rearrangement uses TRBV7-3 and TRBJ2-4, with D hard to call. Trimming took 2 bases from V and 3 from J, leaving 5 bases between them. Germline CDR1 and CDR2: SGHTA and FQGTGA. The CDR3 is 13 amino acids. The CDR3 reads CASSLFHKNIQYF. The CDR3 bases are TGTGCCAGCAGCTTATTCCACAAAAACATTCAGTACTTC.

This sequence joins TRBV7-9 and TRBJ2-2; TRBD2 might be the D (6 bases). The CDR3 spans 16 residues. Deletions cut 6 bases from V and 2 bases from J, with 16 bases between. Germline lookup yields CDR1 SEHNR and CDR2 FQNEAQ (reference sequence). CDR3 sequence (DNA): TGTGCCAGCAGACTAGCCGGGACGGTAAACACCGGGGAGCTGTTTTTT. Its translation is CASRLAGTVNTGELFF.

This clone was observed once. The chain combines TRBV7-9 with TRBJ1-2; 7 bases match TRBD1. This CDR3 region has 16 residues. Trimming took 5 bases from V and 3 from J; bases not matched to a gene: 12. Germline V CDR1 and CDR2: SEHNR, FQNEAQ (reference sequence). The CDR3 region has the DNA TGTGCCAGCAGCCTTTGGCCGTCGGGACAGCACTATGGCTACACCTTC. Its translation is CASSLWPSGQHYGYTF. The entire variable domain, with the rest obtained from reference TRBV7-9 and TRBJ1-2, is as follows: DTGVSQNPRHKITKRGQNVTFRCDPISEHNRLYWYRQTLGQGPEFLTYFQNEAQLEKSRLLSDRFSAERPKGSFSTLEIQRTEQGDSAMYLCASSLWPSGQHYGYTFGSGTRLTVV.

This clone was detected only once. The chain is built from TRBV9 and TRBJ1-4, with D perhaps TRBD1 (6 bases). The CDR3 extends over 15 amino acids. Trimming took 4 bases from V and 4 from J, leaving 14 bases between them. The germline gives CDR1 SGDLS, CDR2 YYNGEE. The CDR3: CASSTRGRLNEKLFF. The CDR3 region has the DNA TGTGCCAGCAGCACGAGGGGGAGACTTAATGAAAAACTGTTTTTT. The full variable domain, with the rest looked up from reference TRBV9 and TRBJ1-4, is DSGVTQTPKHLITATGQRVTLRCSPRSGDLSVYWYQQSLDQGLQFLIQYYNGEERAKGNILERFSAQQFPDLHSELNLSSLELGDSALYFCASSTRGRLNEKLFFGSGTQLSVL.

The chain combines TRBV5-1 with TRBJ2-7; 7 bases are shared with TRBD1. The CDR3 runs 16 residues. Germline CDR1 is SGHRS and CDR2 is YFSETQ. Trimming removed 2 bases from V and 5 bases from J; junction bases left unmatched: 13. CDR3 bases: TGCGCCAGCAGCTTTTCATATATGACAGGGAGAAACGAGCAGTACTTC. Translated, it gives CASSFSYMTGRNEQYF.

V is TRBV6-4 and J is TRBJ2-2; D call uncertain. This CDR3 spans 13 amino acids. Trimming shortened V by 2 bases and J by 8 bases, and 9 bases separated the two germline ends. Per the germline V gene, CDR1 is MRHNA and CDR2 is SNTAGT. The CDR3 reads CASSDSYGGELFF. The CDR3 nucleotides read TGTGCCAGCAGTGACAGTTACGGGGGGGAGCTGTTTTTT.

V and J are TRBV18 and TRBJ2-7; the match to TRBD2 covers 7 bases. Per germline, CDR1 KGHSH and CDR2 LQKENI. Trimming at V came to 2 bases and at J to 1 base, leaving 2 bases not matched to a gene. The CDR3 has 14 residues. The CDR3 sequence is CASSPAAGSYEQYV. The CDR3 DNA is TGTGCCAGCTCACCAGCAGCGGGATCCTACGAGCAGTACGTC.

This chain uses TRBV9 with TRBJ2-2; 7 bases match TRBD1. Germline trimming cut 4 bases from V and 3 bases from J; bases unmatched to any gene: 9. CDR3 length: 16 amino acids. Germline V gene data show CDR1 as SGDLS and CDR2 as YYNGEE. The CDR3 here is CASSPRTGQDTGELFF. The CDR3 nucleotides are TGTGCCAGCAGCCCCCGGACAGGACAAGACACCGGGGAGCTGTTTTTT.

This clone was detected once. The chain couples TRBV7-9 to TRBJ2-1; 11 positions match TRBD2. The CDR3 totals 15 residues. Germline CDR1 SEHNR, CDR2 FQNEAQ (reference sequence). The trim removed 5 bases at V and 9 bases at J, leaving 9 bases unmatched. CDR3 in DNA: TGTGCCAGCAGCCCTCCGAGACTAGCGGGAATTGAGCAGTTCTTC. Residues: CASSPPRLAGIEQFF.

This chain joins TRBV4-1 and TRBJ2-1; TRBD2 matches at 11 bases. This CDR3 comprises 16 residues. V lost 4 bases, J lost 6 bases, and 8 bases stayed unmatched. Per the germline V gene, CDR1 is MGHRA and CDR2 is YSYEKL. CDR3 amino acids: CASSRLAGFLGNEQFF. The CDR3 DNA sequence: TGCGCCAGCAGCCGACTAGCGGGATTCCTGGGCAATGAGCAGTTCTTC.

CDR3 sequence reads: CASSLDRVWGYTF. The CDR3 DNA follows: TGTGCCAGCAGCTTAGACAGGGTTTGGGGCTACACCTTC. The chain is built from TRBV11-3 and TRBJ1-2, with D perhaps TRBD1 (5 bases). The V gene lost 0 bases and the J gene lost 8 bases, with 10 bases spanning the gap. The germline V gene has CDR1 SGHNT and CDR2 YENEEA. The CDR3 is made up of 13 amino acids.

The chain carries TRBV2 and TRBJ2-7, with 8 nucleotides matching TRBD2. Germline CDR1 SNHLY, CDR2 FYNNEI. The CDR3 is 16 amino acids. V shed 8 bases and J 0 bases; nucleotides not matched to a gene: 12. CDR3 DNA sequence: TGTGCCAGCTGCTCGAGGTTAGCGGGGCACTCCTACGAGCAGTACTTC. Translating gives CASCSRLAGHSYEQYF. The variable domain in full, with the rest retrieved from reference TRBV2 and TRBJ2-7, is EPEVTQTPSHQVTQMGQEVILRCVPISNHLYFYWYRQILGQKVEFLVSFYNNEISEKSEIFDDQFSVERPDGSNFTLKIRSTKLEDSAMYFCASCSRLAGHSYEQYFGPGTRLTVT.

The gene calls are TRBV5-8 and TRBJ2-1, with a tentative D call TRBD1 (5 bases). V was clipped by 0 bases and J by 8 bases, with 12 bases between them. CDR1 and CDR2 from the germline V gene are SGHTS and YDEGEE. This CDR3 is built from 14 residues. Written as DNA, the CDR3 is TGTGCCAGCAGCTTGGGGCAGGGAATCGATGAGCAGTTCTTC. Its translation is CASSLGQGIDEQFF.